This T cell receptor beta chain was sequenced in a study of cytomegalovirus exposure and HLA in healthy donors. Produced via immunoSEQ multiplex PCR; TCRdb's table is partial and in-frame only. The data hold approximately 220,000 clones, with 90% to 95% observed a single time. This CDR3 comprises 13 residues. The germline V gene encodes CDR1 SNHLY and CDR2 FYNNEI. Trimming took off 8 bases at V and 4 bases at J, with 11 bases between the two ends. J is TRBJ1-4 and V is TRBV2; possibly TRBD1 for D (5 bases). This sequence originates from a woman under 30 in good health and CMV-seronegative. What was sequenced was PBMCs. The CDR3 coding sequence is TGTGCCAGCGGGGCAGGCCTTAATGAAAAACTGTTTTTT. Its translation is CASGAGLNEKLFF.